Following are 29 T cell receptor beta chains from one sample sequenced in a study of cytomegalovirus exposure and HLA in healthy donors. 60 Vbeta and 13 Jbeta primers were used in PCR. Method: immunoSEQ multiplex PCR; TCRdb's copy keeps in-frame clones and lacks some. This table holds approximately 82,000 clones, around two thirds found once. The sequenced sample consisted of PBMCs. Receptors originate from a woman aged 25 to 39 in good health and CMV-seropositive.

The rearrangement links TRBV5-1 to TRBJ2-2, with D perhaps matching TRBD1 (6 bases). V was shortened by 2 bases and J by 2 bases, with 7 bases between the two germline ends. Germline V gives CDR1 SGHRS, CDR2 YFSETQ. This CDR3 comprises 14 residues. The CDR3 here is CASSLGGNTGELFF. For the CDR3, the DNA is TGCGCCAGCAGCTTAGGGGGAAACACCGGGGAGCTGTTTTTT.

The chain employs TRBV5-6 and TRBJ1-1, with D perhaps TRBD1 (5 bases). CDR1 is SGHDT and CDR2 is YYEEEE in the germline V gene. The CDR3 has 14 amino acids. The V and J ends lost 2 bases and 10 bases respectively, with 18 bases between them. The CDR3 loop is CASSFGVLRGGAFF. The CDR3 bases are TGTGCCAGCAGCTTCGGTGTATTAAGGGGAGGAGCTTTCTTT.

In DNA form, the CDR3 reads TGTGCCAGCCTCGATCGGGCGGGTGGAAACACCATATATTTT. Translating gives CASLDRAGGNTIYF. The V and J genes are TRBV21-1 and TRBJ1-3. TRBV21-1 constitutes a pseudogene. The CDR3 spans 14 residues.

CDR3 DNA: TGTGCCAGTCGATTTCAGGGGAACACTGAAGCTTTCTTT. Translation: CASRFQGNTEAFF. The chain joins TRBV27 to TRBJ1-1; maybe TRBD1 (5 bases). Germline V lookup: CDR1 MNHEY, CDR2 SMNVEV (reference sequence). The CDR3 has 13 amino acids. Trimming stripped 9 bases from V and 1 base from J, with 12 bases between.

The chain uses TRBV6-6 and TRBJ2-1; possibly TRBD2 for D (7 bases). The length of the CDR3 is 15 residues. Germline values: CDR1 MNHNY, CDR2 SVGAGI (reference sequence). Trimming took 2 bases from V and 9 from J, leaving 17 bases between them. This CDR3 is CASSYVEGGLGEQFF. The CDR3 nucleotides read TGTGCCAGCAGTTACGTAGAGGGGGGGCTAGGTGAGCAGTTCTTC.

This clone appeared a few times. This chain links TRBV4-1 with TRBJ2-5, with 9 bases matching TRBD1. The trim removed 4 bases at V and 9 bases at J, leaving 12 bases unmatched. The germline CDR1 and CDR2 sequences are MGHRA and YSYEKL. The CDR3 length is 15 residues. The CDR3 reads CASSPTTGGISAQYF. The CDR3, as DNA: TGCGCCAGCAGCCCGACGACAGGGGGGATCTCGGCCCAGTACTTC.

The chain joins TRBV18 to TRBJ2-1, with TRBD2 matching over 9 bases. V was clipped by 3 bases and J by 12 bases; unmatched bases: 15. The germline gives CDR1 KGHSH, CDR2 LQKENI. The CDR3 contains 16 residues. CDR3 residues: CASSPSGGGALGGQFF. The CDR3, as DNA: TGTGCCAGCTCACCCTCCGGCGGGGGGGCCCTGGGCGGGCAGTTCTTC.

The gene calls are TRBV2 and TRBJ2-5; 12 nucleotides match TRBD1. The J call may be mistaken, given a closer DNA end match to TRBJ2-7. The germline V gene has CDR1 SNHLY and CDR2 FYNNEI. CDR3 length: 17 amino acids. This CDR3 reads CASKGQGAPRPTYEQYF. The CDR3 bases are TGTGCCAGCAAGGGACAGGGGGCCCCCAGGCCCACCTACGAGCAGTACTTC.

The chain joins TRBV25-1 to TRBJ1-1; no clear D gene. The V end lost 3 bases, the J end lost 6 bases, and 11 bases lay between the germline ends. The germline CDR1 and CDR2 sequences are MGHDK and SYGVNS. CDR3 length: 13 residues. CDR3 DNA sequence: TGTGCCAGCAGTGAGGTGAGGGCCTCTGAAGCTTTCTTT. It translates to CASSEVRASEAFF.

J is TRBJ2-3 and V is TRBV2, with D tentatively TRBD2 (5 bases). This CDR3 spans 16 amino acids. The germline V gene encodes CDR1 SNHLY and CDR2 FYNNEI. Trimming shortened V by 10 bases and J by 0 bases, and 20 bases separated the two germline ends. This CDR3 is CATPNSAGSSTDTQYF. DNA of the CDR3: TGTGCCACCCCCAATAGCGCGGGTTCTAGCACAGATACGCAGTATTTT.

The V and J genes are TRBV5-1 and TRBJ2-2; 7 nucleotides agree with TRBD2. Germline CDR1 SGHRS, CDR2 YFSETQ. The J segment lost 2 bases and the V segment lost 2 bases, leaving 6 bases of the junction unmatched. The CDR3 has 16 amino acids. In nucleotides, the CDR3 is TGCGCCAGCAGCTTCGAGAAGGGACTAAACACCGGGGAGCTGTTTTTT. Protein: CASSFEKGLNTGELFF. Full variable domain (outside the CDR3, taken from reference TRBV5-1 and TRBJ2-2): KAGVTQTPRYLIKTRGQQVTLSCSPISGHRSVSWYQQTPGQGLQFLFEYFSETQRNKGNFPGRFSGRQFSNSRSEMNVSTLELGDSALYLCASSFEKGLNTGELFFGEGSRLTVL.

CDR3 bases: TGTGCCAGCAGCCGCACAGGGTGGTTGGCGTGGGGCTACACCTTC. Protein sequence: CASSRTGWLAWGYTF. The rearrangement uses TRBV28 and TRBJ1-2; a weak D match, TRBD1 (6 bases). This CDR3 has 15 residues. Between the trimmed V and J ends, which lost 6 bases and 8 bases, there was a span of 22 bases. Germline loops: CDR1 MDHEN, CDR2 SYDVKM.

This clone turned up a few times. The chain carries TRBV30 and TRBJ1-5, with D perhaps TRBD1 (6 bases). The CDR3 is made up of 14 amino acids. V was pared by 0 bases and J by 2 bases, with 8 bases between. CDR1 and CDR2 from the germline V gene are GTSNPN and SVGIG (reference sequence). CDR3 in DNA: TGTGCCTGGAGTGTACAGGGCGGCAATCAGCCCCAGCATTTT. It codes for CAWSVQGGNQPQHF.

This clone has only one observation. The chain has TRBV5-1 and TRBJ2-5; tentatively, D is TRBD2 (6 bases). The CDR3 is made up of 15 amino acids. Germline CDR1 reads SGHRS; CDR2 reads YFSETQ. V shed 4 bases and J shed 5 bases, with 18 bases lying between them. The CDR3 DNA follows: TGCGCCAGCAGCCCTGGGGCAGGGACTGAGGAGACCCAGTACTTC. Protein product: CASSPGAGTEETQYF.

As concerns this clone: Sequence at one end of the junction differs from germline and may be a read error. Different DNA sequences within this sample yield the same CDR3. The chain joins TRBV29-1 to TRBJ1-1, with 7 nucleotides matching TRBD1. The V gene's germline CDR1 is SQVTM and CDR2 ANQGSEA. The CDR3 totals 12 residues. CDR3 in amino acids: CSVGDSNTEAFF. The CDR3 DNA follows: TGCAGCGTTGGGGACAGCAACACCGAAGCTTTCTTT.

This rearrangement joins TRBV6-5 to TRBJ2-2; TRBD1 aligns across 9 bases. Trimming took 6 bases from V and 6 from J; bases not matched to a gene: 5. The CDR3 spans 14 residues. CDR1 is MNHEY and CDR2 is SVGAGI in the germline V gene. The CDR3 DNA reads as TGTGCCAGCAGGGGGACAGGGAGGGCCGGGGAGCTGTTTTTT. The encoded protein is CASRGTGRAGELFF.

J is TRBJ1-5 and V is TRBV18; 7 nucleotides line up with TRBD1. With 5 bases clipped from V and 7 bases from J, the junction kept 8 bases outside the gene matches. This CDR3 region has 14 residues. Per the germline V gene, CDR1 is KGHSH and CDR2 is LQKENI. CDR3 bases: TGTGCCAGCTCAAGGGCAGGGGGAAGCCAGCCCCAGCATTTT. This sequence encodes CASSRAGGSQPQHF.

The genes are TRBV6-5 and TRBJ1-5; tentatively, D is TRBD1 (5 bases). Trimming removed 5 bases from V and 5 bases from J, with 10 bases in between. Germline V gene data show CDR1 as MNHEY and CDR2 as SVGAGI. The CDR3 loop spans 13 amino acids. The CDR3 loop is CASSRSRDQPQHF. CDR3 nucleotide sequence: TGTGCCAGCAGTCGGTCCAGGGATCAGCCCCAGCATTTT.

CDR3 in DNA: TGTGCTAGTGGTCTCCTAGCGGGCCGGGCGTCCTACGAGCAGTACTTC. Its translation: CASGLLAGRASYEQYF. This chain joins TRBV12-5 and TRBJ2-7, with TRBD2 identical over 8 bases. CDR1 is LGHNT and CDR2 is FRNRAP in the germline V gene. The CDR3 is made up of 16 amino acids. The V and J ends lost 5 bases and 1 base, in that order; junction bases with no gene match: 10.

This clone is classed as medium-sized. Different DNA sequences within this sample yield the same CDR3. The DNA of the CDR3 is TGCGCCAGCAGCTTAAGGACAGGGGGCAACCAAGAGACCCAGTACTTC. Its protein product is CASSLRTGGNQETQYF. The rearrangement uses TRBV5-1 and TRBJ2-5, with 11 bases aligning to TRBD1. This CDR3 is 16 amino acids long. Germline trimming cut 2 bases from V and 0 bases from J; bases unmatched to any gene: 3. The V gene's germline CDR1 is SGHRS and CDR2 YFSETQ.

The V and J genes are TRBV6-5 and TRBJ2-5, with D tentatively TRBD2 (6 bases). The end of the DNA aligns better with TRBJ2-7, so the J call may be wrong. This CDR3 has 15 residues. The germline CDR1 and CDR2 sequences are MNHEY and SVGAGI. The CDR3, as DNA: TGTGCCAGCAGTTACTCGGGTTTGGGGGGAGGCGAGCAGTACTTC. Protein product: CASSYSGLGGGEQYF.

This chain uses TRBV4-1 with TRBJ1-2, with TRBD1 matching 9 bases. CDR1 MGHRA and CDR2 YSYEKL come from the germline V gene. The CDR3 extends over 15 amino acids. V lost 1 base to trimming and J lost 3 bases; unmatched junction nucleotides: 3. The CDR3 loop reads CASSQGDRVDYGYTF. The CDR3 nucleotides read TGCGCCAGCAGCCAAGGGGACAGGGTAGACTATGGCTACACCTTC.

CDR3 region: CASKTGGQNTEAFF. CDR3 nucleotides: TGTGCCAGCAAGACAGGGGGCCAGAACACTGAAGCTTTCTTT. The chain has TRBV6-1 and TRBJ1-1; 10 positions match TRBD1. CDR1 and CDR2 from the germline V gene are MNHNS and SASEGT. This CDR3 contains 14 residues. V shed 7 bases and J 1 base; nucleotides not matched to a gene: 3.

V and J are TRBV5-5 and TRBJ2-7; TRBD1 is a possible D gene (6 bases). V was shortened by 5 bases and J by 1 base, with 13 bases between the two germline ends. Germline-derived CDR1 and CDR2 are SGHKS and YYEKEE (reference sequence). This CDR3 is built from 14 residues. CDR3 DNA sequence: TGTGCCAGCAGTCCTGGGACACGTTCCTACGAGCAGTACTTC. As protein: CASSPGTRSYEQYF.

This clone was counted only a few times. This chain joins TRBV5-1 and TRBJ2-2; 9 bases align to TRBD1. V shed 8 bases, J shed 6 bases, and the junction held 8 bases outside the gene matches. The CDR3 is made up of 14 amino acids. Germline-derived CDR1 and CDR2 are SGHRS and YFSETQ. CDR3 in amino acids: CASHIQGAAGELFF. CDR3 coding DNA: TGCGCCAGTCACATACAGGGGGCAGCCGGGGAGCTGTTTTTT.

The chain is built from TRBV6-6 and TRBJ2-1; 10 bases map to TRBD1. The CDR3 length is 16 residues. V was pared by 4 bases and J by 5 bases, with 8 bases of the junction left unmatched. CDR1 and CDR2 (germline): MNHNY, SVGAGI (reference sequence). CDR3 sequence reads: CASSWGQGRVHNEQFF. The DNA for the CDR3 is TGTGCCAGCAGTTGGGGACAGGGGCGGGTTCACAATGAGCAGTTCTTC.

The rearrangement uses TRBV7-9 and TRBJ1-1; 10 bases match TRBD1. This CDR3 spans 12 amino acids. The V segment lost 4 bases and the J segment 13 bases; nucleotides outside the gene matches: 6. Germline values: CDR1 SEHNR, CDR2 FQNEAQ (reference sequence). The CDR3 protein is CASSYAGTGVFF. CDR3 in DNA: TGTGCCAGCAGCTACGCGGGGACAGGGGTTTTCTTT.

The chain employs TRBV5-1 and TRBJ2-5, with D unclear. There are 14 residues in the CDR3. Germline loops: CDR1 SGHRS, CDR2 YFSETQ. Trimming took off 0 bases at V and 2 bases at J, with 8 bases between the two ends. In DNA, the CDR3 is TGCGCCAGCAGCTTGGATCTGCTACAAGAGACCCAGTACTTC. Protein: CASSLDLLQETQYF.

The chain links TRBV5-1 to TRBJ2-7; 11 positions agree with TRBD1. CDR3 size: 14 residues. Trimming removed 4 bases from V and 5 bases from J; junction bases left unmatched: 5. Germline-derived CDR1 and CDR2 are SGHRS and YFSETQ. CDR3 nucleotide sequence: TGCGCCAGCAGCCCGCGGACAGGGGGCGACGAGCAGTACTTC. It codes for CASSPRTGGDEQYF.